Shown below are 24 T cell receptor beta chains from a single sample sequenced in a study of cytomegalovirus exposure and HLA in healthy donors. Vbeta (60) and Jbeta (13) primers were used in the PCR. Profiling relied on immunoSEQ multiplex PCR, and the TCRdb table lists in-frame clones only, not all of them. The sample table sets out about 77,000 clones. The sequencing sample was made of PBMCs. These receptors were obtained from a man aged 50 or older in good health and CMV-seropositive.

The chain joins TRBV13 to TRBJ2-1; 8 nucleotides match TRBD2. V was clipped by 3 bases and J by 2 bases; unmatched bases: 3. The CDR3 is made up of 15 amino acids. Germline V gene lookup returns CDR1 PRHDT and CDR2 FYEKMQ (reference sequence). CDR3 DNA: TGTGCCAGCAGCTTCCCGGGACTAGCCTACAATGAGCAGTTCTTC. Translated, it gives CASSFPGLAYNEQFF.

The chain joins TRBV5-6 to TRBJ1-2, with D unresolved. Trimming took off 5 bases at V and 6 bases at J, with 17 bases between the two ends. Looked up from germline, CDR1 is SGHDT and CDR2 is YYEEEE. The CDR3 loop spans 14 amino acids. The CDR3 sequence is CASSPGVRENGYTF. CDR3 nucleotide sequence: TGTGCCAGCAGTCCCGGGGTGCGGGAAAATGGCTACACCTTC.

The chain joins TRBV5-6 to TRBJ2-7, with 8 bases that match TRBD2. CDR3 size: 15 residues. Germline V gene sequence: CDR1 SGHDT, CDR2 YYEEEE. V lost 5 bases and J lost 0; bases outside the gene matches: 7. This chain's CDR3 is CASRRAGDLSYEQYV. CDR3 in DNA: TGTGCCAGCAGAAGAGCGGGGGACCTCTCCTACGAGCAGTACGTC.

The chain links TRBV19 to TRBJ1-5; possible D gene TRBD1, 6 bases. Germline V gene sequence: CDR1 LNHDA, CDR2 SQIVND (reference sequence). The V end was cut by 7 bases, the J end by 7 bases, with 17 bases between. The CDR3 totals 14 residues. This CDR3 reads CASIIGGGIQPQHF. As DNA, the CDR3 is TGTGCCAGTATCATAGGGGGGGGAATACAGCCCCAGCATTTT.

The chain recombines TRBV5-1 with TRBJ2-3; 9 nucleotides agree with TRBD1. CDR3 size: 15 residues. Trimming removed 0 bases from V and 5 bases from J; junction bases left unmatched: 4. The germline V gene encodes CDR1 SGHRS and CDR2 YFSETQ. CDR3 amino acids: CASSLGQGEGDTQYF. DNA for the CDR3: TGCGCCAGCAGCTTGGGACAGGGGGAGGGAGATACGCAGTATTTT. Drawing the rest from reference TRBV5-1 and TRBJ2-3, the complete variable domain is KAGVTQTPRYLIKTRGQQVTLSCSPISGHRSVSWYQQTPGQGLQFLFEYFSETQRNKGNFPGRFSGRQFSNSRSEMNVSTLELGDSALYLCASSLGQGEGDTQYFGPGTRLTVL.

The chain joins TRBV5-1 to TRBJ2-7; D possibly corresponds to TRBD2 (5 bases). Germline values: CDR1 SGHRS, CDR2 YFSETQ. V lost 5 bases to trimming and J lost 0 bases, with 12 bases between them. This CDR3 region has 14 residues. CDR3 sequence (DNA): TGCGCCAGCAGTGCCACCGGGGTCTCCTACGAGCAGTACTTC. It translates to CASSATGVSYEQYF.

V is TRBV7-3 and J is TRBJ2-3, with 7 nucleotides matching TRBD2. V dropped 5 bases and J dropped 3; count of bases not matched to a gene: 5. The CDR3 covers 14 residues. Per germline, CDR1 SGHTA and CDR2 FQGTGA. The CDR3 is CASSPAGETDTQYF. DNA of the CDR3: TGTGCCAGCAGCCCGGCGGGGGAAACAGATACGCAGTATTTT.

The chain joins TRBV5-1 to TRBJ2-3, with TRBD1 matching over 7 bases. The junction had 4 bases not matched to a gene; V was cut back by 4 bases and J by 2 bases. Per the germline V gene, CDR1 is SGHRS and CDR2 is YFSETQ. The CDR3 runs to 14 residues. The CDR3 reads CASSPGTDTDTQYF. The CDR3 DNA reads TGCGCCAGCAGCCCCGGGACAGACACAGATACGCAGTATTTT.

The chain is built from TRBV5-1 and TRBJ1-5; D gene ambiguous. Germline V gene lookup returns CDR1 SGHRS and CDR2 YFSETQ. Trimming stripped 2 bases from V and 0 bases from J, with 3 bases between. The CDR3 has 13 residues. This chain's CDR3 is CASSFYSNQPQHF. CDR3 DNA sequence: TGCGCCAGCAGCTTTTATAGCAATCAGCCCCAGCATTTT.

The gene calls are TRBV11-3 and TRBJ2-3, with TRBD2 as a possible D gene (7 bases). Germline V lookup: CDR1 SGHNT, CDR2 YENEEA. This CDR3 spans 16 amino acids. With 4 bases removed from V and 6 bases from J, the gap between germline ends came to 20 bases. The CDR3 DNA follows: TGTGCCAGCAGCTCCGGGGGGCCCCGCAGTGAGGATACGCAGTATTTT. Residues: CASSSGGPRSEDTQYF.

V and J are TRBV29-1 and TRBJ1-2, with D unclear. Trimming removed 6 bases at V and 8 bases at J, with 13 bases between. Germline values: CDR1 SQVTM, CDR2 ANQGSEA. This CDR3 region has 11 residues. CDR3 nucleotides: TGCAGCGTCAGGTCGGGGTACGGCTACACCTTC. Residues: CSVRSGYGYTF.

The chain carries TRBV6-6 and TRBJ2-2; D is possibly TRBD2 (5 bases). Trimming removed 0 bases from V and 6 bases from J, with 8 bases in between. The germline gives CDR1 MNHNY, CDR2 SVGAGI (reference sequence). The CDR3 is made up of 14 amino acids. CDR3 DNA: TGTGCCAGCAGTTACTCGATCGGGGCCGGGGAGCTGTTTTTT. Translation: CASSYSIGAGELFF.

V is TRBV9 and J is TRBJ2-1; the match to TRBD1 covers 9 bases. Trimming cost V 4 bases and J 7 bases; bases outside gene matches: 9. Germline V lookup: CDR1 SGDLS, CDR2 YYNGEE. The CDR3 is 15 amino acids. CDR3 nucleotides: TGTGCCAGCAGCCCGAGATACAGGGGGCGAAATGAGCAGTTCTTC. Amino acids: CASSPRYRGRNEQFF.

V is TRBV5-1 and J is TRBJ2-5; possible D gene TRBD2, 7 bases. Germline V gives CDR1 SGHRS, CDR2 YFSETQ. With 6 bases removed from V and 4 bases from J, the gap between germline ends came to 22 bases. The length of the CDR3 is 16 residues. CDR3 DNA: TGCGCCAGCACCTCGTCTGCGGGGGCGGAGGGAGAGACCCAGTACTTC. Amino acids: CASTSSAGAEGETQYF.

The chain employs TRBV7-3 and TRBJ1-6; D is uncertain. CDR1 SGHTA and CDR2 FQGTGA come from the germline V gene. Trimming stripped 0 bases from V and 6 bases from J, with 9 bases between. The CDR3 totals 15 residues. The CDR3 region is CASSLTALPNSPLHF. For the CDR3, the DNA is TGTGCCAGCAGCTTAACAGCTCTCCCTAATTCACCCCTCCACTTT.

The V gene is TRBV4-2, the J gene TRBJ2-5; 8 nucleotides agree with TRBD2. Per germline, CDR1 LGHNA and CDR2 YNFKEQ. J gave up 2 bases and V 3 bases, and 2 bases lay outside the gene matches. The length of the CDR3 is 14 residues. The CDR3 DNA follows: TGTGCCAGCAGCCATACGGGAGGGCAAGAGACCCAGTACTTC. This encodes CASSHTGGQETQYF.

The rearrangement joins TRBV19 to TRBJ2-5; TRBD2 matches 12 bases. In germline, CDR1 is LNHDA, CDR2 SQIVND (reference sequence). The CDR3 has 14 residues. V was pared by 6 bases and J by 7 bases, with 6 bases of the junction left unmatched. CDR3 sequence: CASRPSGRVGTQYF. The CDR3 region has the DNA TGTGCCAGTAGACCTAGCGGGAGGGTAGGGACCCAGTACTTC.

The chain uses TRBV7-9 and TRBJ2-7; 8 bases are a match to TRBD2. Losses at the gene ends were 1 base for V and 7 bases for J; bases not matched to a gene: 9. The germline CDR1 and CDR2 sequences are SEHNR and FQNEAQ (reference sequence). The CDR3 is made up of 15 amino acids. The CDR3 nucleotides are TGTGCCAGCAGCTTAGAGAGAAGGGCTAGCGGGGAGCAGTACTTC. Protein sequence: CASSLERRASGEQYF.

The DNA for the CDR3 is TGCGCCAGCAGCTTGGACCCCGGGAACACTGAAGCTTTCTTT. It codes for CASSLDPGNTEAFF. V is TRBV5-1 and J is TRBJ1-1, with D uncertain. V lost 0 bases, J lost 1 base, and 7 bases lay in between. CDR1 SGHRS and CDR2 YFSETQ come from the germline V gene. The CDR3 is 14 residues long.

The chain combines TRBV29-1 with TRBJ1-1; no firm D call. The germline V gene has CDR1 SQVTM and CDR2 ANQGSEA. The CDR3 runs to 14 residues. V lost 4 bases and J lost 8, with 20 bases in between. The CDR3 bases are TGCAGCGTTGTAGGCACCTTCGAGGGAAGAGAAGCTTTCTTT. Protein sequence: CSVVGTFEGREAFF.

This sequence joins TRBV10-3 and TRBJ1-1, with no clear D. V was cut by 3 bases and J by 4 bases, with 12 bases left in between. The CDR3 spans 14 residues. The germline V gene encodes CDR1 ENHRY and CDR2 SYGVKD. The CDR3 region is CAISDREEGTEAFF. CDR3 sequence (DNA): TGTGCCATCAGTGATAGGGAGGAGGGCACTGAAGCTTTCTTT.

The chain has TRBV9 and TRBJ1-2; a possible D gene is TRBD1 (6 bases). Deletions cut 3 bases from V and 4 bases from J, with 22 bases between. Germline V gene lookup returns CDR1 SGDLS and CDR2 YYNGEE. This CDR3 has 17 residues. The CDR3 region has the DNA TGTGCCAGCAGCGCCGAAGAATCAGGGGCGTGGAGCTATGGCTACACCTTC. Its translation is CASSAEESGAWSYGYTF.

The chain links TRBV10-3 to TRBJ2-3, with TRBD2 identical over 7 bases. CDR1 ENHRY and CDR2 SYGVKD come from the germline V gene. V dropped 8 bases and J dropped 1; count of bases not matched to a gene: 6. CDR3 size: 14 residues. The CDR3 here is CAILASGGTDTQYF. The CDR3 DNA sequence: TGTGCCATCTTGGCTAGCGGTGGCACAGATACGCAGTATTTT.

V usage is TRBV6-6 and J usage is TRBJ1-2; TRBD1 might be the D (6 bases). The CDR3 totals 14 residues. V was cut by 7 bases and J by 4 bases, with 16 bases left in between. From germline, CDR1 is MNHNY and CDR2 SVGAGI (reference sequence). CDR3 sequence: CASTQTGRSYGYTF. The CDR3 DNA sequence: TGTGCCAGCACCCAAACAGGGCGATCCTATGGCTACACCTTC.